This TCR beta chain stems from a study of blood T cells in healthy people across ages. The V end was cut by 1 base, the J end by 3 bases, with 9 bases between. The length of the CDR3 is 14 residues. Germline-derived CDR1 and CDR2 are SEHNR and FQNEAQ (reference sequence). This clonotype was seen a few times. Combining a sample-barcoded 5' primer with a J-beta primer mix, a second PCR ran for roughly 6 to 12 cycles. TCRdb independently ran MiXCR on the 5' RACE reads; one entry per CDR3 protein. This sample yields approximately 1.5 million distinct CDR3 sequences, of which 30% to 35% are seen a single time; approximately 10% belongs to the top ten.

Source material: blood. V usage is TRBV7-9 and J usage is TRBJ1-2; D unclear. The TCR comes from a woman between 25 and 40 years old in good health. The CDR3 nucleotides are TGTGCCAGCAGCTTAGATGGGGATTACTATGGCTACACCTTC. Translating it yields CASSLDGDYYGYTF.